The 4 T cell receptor beta chains below were found in one sample sequenced in a study of T-cell memory formation after mild COVID-19. A single record per CDR3 protein comes from TCRdb applying MiXCR to the 5' RACE reads. This sample has about 140,000 distinct CDR3 sequences; more than 14% occur once, and the top ten carry approximately 14%. The source material was PBMCs or a T cell subset sorted from them (not recorded which). All receptors come from an adult woman who had mild COVID-19 (a few samples of this study predate the infection). Cell type and time point are not known.

The chain couples TRBV4-3 to TRBJ1-1; 9 bases are shared with TRBD1. With 3 bases clipped from V and 6 bases from J, the junction kept 5 bases outside the gene matches. Germline V CDR1 and CDR2: LGHNA, YSLEER. The CDR3 extends over 14 amino acids. Written as DNA, the CDR3 is TGCGCCAGCAGCCAGGCCGGGACAGGGTCTGAAGCTTTCTTT. Its protein product is CASSQAGTGSEAFF.

The rearrangement links TRBV7-9 to TRBJ2-7, with 13 bases matching TRBD2. The ends lost 5 bases at V and 3 bases at J; junction bases unmatched: 16. CDR3 length equals 19 residues. CDR1 is SEHNR and CDR2 is FQNEAQ in the germline V gene (reference sequence). DNA of the CDR3: TGTGCCAGCAGCCCGCTAGAGGGACTAGCGGGAACCCGTAGCTACGAGCAGTACTTC. Translating gives CASSPLEGLAGTRSYEQYF.

This clonotype was counted a few times. The genes are TRBV6-5 and TRBJ1-5; maybe TRBD1 (5 bases). CDR3 size: 15 residues. The germline gives CDR1 MNHEY, CDR2 SVGAGI. Deletions cut 0 bases from V and 7 bases from J, with 13 bases between. The CDR3 sequence is CASSYSAGLGQPQHF. CDR3 coding DNA: TGTGCCAGCAGTTACTCGGCGGGACTCGGGCAGCCCCAGCATTTT.

This clonotype was detected only a few times. The chain carries TRBV7-9 and TRBJ2-1; D could derive from TRBD1 or TRBD2 (6 bases each). Germline lookup yields CDR1 SEHNR and CDR2 FQNEAQ (reference sequence). The CDR3 covers 16 residues. Trimming left V 3 bases short and J 3 bases short, with 15 bases between. The CDR3 here is CASSLRVGGLYNEQFF. The CDR3 DNA is TGTGCCAGCAGCTTGAGGGTGGGGGGCCTCTACAATGAGCAGTTCTTC.